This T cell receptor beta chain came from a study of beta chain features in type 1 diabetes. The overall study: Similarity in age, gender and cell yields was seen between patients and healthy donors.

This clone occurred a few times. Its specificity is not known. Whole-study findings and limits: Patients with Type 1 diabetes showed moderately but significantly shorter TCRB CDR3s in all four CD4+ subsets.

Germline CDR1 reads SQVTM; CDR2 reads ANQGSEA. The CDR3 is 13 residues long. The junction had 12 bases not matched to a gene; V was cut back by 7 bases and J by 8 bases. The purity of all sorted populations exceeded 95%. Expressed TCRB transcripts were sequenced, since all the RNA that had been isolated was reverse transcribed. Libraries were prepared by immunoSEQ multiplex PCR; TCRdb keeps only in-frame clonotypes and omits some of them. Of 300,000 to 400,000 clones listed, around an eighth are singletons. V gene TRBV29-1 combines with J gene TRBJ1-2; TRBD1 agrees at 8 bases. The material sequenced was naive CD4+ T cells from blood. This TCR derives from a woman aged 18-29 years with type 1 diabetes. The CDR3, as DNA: TGCAGCGCTACAGCACAGGGGGAAAAGGGCTACACCTTC. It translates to CSATAQGEKGYTF.